Listed here is a single T cell receptor (beta chain). Germline V gives CDR1 MNHNY, CDR2 SVGAGI (reference sequence). CDR3 length: 15 residues. The ends were cut back, 7 bases at V and 7 bases at J, with 19 bases in the middle. These data belong to a study of T-cell memory formation after mild COVID-19. Amplification by 5'RACE using constant-segment primers produced TCR alpha and TCR beta cDNA libraries that carried sample barcodes and UMIs. TCRdb fed the 5' RACE reads into MiXCR, producing one record per CDR3 protein. This repertoire shows hundreds of thousands of distinct CDR3 sequences, approximately 15% found once; its top ten account for about 24%.

This TCR was sampled from a man in his late teens or twenties who had mild COVID-19 (a few samples of this study predate the infection). Cell type and time point are not known. This chain links TRBV6-6 with TRBJ2-2, with D tentatively TRBD2 (6 bases). The sequencing sample was made of PBMCs or a T cell subset sorted from them (not recorded which). The chain's CDR3 is CASTPGGFRVGELFF. As DNA, the CDR3 is TGTGCCAGCACCCCCGGGGGATTCCGCGTCGGGGAGCTGTTTTTT.